This entry describes one TCR beta chain. V lost 5 bases and J lost 6; bases outside the gene matches: 9. This CDR3 contains 14 residues. Germline loops: CDR1 SGHDT, CDR2 YYEEEE. Per the original methods: Estimation of nucleated cell counts was performed using reference gene primer amplification. Repertoires were generated with immunoSEQ multiplex PCR, while TCRdb's copy carries only in-frame clones and drops some. For V, J and clone size, that table is used; D and trimming come from the DNA. The sample shows about 400,000 clones, around 89% of them seen only once. This specimen comes from a study of blood T cell repertoires in COVID-19. About the research overall: Both acute and convalescent COVID-19 samples were obtained from the United States, Italy and Spain.

The material sequenced was peripheral blood. The TCR originated in a woman aged 30 to 39 with acute or convalescent COVID-19. The rearrangement links TRBV5-6 to TRBJ2-3, with TRBD2 matching 7 bases. CDR3 loop: CASRSSGLGDTQYF. Here the CDR3 DNA reads TGTGCCAGCAGGTCTAGCGGCTTAGGTGATACGCAGTATTTT.